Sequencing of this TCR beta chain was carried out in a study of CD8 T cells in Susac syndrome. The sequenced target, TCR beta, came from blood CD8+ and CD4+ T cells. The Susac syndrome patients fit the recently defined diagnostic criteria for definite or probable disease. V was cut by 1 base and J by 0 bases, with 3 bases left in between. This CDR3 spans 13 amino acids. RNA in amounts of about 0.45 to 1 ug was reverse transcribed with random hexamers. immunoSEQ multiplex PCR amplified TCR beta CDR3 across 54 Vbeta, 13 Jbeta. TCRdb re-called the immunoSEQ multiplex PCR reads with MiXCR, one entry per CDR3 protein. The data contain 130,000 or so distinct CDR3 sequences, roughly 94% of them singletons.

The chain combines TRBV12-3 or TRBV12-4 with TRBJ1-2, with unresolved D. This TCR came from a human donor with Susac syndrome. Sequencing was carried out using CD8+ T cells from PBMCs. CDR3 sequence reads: CASSLGANYGYTF. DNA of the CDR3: TGTGCCAGCAGTTTAGGGGCTAACTATGGCTACACCTTC.